This T cell receptor (beta chain) was identified in a study of cytomegalovirus exposure and HLA in healthy donors. Researchers ran the PCR with 60 Vbeta and 13 Jbeta primers. The repertoire was sequenced with immunoSEQ multiplex PCR; TCRdb's copy has only in-frame clones and lacks some. The table shows some 160,000 clones, with around three quarters occurring only once. This clone was observed a handful of times. Within the sample, other DNA sequences also encode this same CDR3. The sequenced sample consisted of PBMCs. The TCR comes from a man in his forties in good health and CMV-seronegative.

The DNA for the CDR3 is TGTGCCAGCAGCTACAGGGGGAATGAAAAACTGTTTTTT. Its translation: CASSYRGNEKLFF. V and J are TRBV6-6 and TRBJ1-4, with TRBD1 matching over 8 bases. This CDR3 has 13 amino acids. V lost 6 bases and J lost 5; bases outside the gene matches: 2. Per germline, CDR1 MNHNY and CDR2 SVGAGI (reference sequence).